This T cell receptor (beta chain) was obtained from a study of cytomegalovirus exposure and HLA in healthy donors. Study-wide background: The Caucasian-associated ancestry cluster held about 80% of 300 to 500 genotyped donors.

Details on this clone: Antigen specificity is unknown.

The study, taken as a whole, reports: Later genetic work tied a missense DCLRE1C variant to beta-chain V and J trimming.

The primer mix had 60 Vbeta and 13 Jbeta primers. TCRdb's copy holds only in-frame clones and misses some; the assay was immunoSEQ multiplex PCR. This table has approximately 210,000 clones, more than 75% appearing once. The sample was PBMCs. The receptor's source is a male donor in good health and CMV-seropositive.

The chain's CDR3 is CASSLTSGGSRETQYF. The CDR3 DNA sequence: TGTGCCAGCTCACTGACTAGCGGGGGGTCCAGAGAGACCCAGTACTTC. This chain links TRBV18 with TRBJ2-5; 13 bases match TRBD2. The CDR3 runs to 16 residues. With V trimmed by 4 bases and J by 4 bases, 6 bases remained unmatched. The germline gives CDR1 KGHSH, CDR2 LQKENI.